A single sample gave rise to the 29 T cell receptor beta chains below, sequenced in a study of T cells in Graves' hyperthyroidism and ophthalmopathy. It was RNA transcripts that yielded the amplified TCR beta CDR3 regions. The HTBI primer set served for first-round RT-PCR of the TCR CDR3. Using its own MiXCR run on the multiplex PCR reads, TCRdb lists one record per CDR3 protein. This table holds hundreds of thousands of distinct CDR3 sequences, roughly 14% found once. The sequencing input was blood. Source of these receptors: a man aged 18 to 30 with Graves' ophthalmopathy.

This clonotype came up a few times. This rearrangement joins TRBV12-5 to TRBJ2-7; weak D call: TRBD2 (5 bases). The J call may be incorrect, as the DNA end agrees better with TRBJ2-1. The CDR3 totals 13 residues. Germline V gene lookup returns CDR1 LGHNT and CDR2 FRNRAP. DNA of the CDR3: TGTGCTAGTGGTTTGGACACTAGGTACGAGCAGTTCTTC. It codes for CASGLDTRYEQFF.

This clonotype was seen at least ten times. This sequence joins TRBV7-8 and TRBJ1-2; no clear D gene. There are 15 residues in the CDR3. Trimming removed 6 bases from V and 5 bases from J, with 19 bases in between. Germline V gives CDR1 SGHVS, CDR2 FQNEAQ. CDR3 protein: CASSLRPLGYYGYTF. DNA for the CDR3: TGTGCCAGCAGTTTACGGCCGTTGGGGTATTATGGCTACACCTTC.

This clonotype has ten or more counts. The V call is TRBV11-3, the J call TRBJ1-5; no firm D call. The V end was cut by 1 base, the J end by 4 bases, with 8 bases between. Per germline, CDR1 SGHNT and CDR2 YENEEA. This CDR3 is 14 amino acids long. The CDR3 DNA sequence: TGTGCCAGCAGCTTAGGAGGCGCAAATCAGCCCCAGCATTTT. This encodes CASSLGGANQPQHF.

This clonotype has only a few counts. V gene TRBV30 combines with J gene TRBJ2-1; 9 bases are shared with TRBD1. V shed 1 base, J shed 8 bases, and the junction held 3 bases outside the gene matches. Germline assignment: CDR1 GTSNPN and CDR2 SVGIG (reference sequence). The CDR3 length is 13 residues. The chain's CDR3 is CAWSGTGVDEQFF. DNA for the CDR3: TGTGCCTGGAGTGGGACAGGGGTGGATGAGCAGTTCTTC.

This chain joins TRBV2 and TRBJ2-5, with 10 bases lining up with TRBD2. The CDR3 has 16 residues. The J segment lost 3 bases and the V segment lost 7 bases, leaving 11 bases of the junction unmatched. CDR1 and CDR2 from the germline V gene are SNHLY and FYNNEI. Written as DNA, the CDR3 is TGTGCCAGCACCGAAGTGGCAGCGGGAGGGGAAGAGACCCAGTACTTC. It specifies CASTEVAAGGEETQYF.

This clonotype was counted many times. The V and J genes are TRBV12-3 or TRBV12-4 and TRBJ1-1, with D possibly being TRBD1 (6 bases). The CDR3 covers 14 residues. V was clipped by 7 bases and J by 4 bases, with 16 bases between them. CDR3: CASNLDRRGTEAFF. The CDR3 DNA sequence: TGTGCCAGCAACCTGGACAGAAGGGGCACTGAAGCTTTCTTT.

This clonotype has a handful of counts. The V and J genes are TRBV12-3 or TRBV12-4 and TRBJ1-5, with D tentatively TRBD1 (6 bases). The CDR3 sequence is 16 residues long. V was pared by 6 bases and J by 5 bases, with 20 bases between. CDR3 nucleotide sequence: TGTGCCAGCAGCTTATGGGGGTTGGGGGCGGATCAGCCCCAGCATTTT. This translates into CASSLWGLGADQPQHF.

This clonotype was seen ten or more times. The V call is TRBV27, the J call TRBJ2-3, with 10 bases matching TRBD1. The CDR3 has 14 residues. CDR1 and CDR2 from the germline V gene are MNHEY and SMNVEV (reference sequence). V trimming: 5 bases; J trimming: 4 bases; junction bases outside the gene matches: 3. CDR3 DNA: TGTGCCAGCAGTGGAGGGACAGGGGCAGATACGCAGTATTTT. It translates to CASSGGTGADTQYF.

Ten or more counts support this clonotype. The chain links TRBV3-1 to TRBJ1-6, with no clear D. CDR3 size: 13 residues. Per germline, CDR1 LGHDT and CDR2 YNNKEL (reference sequence). The V end was cut by 0 bases, the J end by 11 bases, with 8 bases between. CDR3 nucleotide sequence: TGTGCCAGCAGCCAAGAACCCGGGACACCCCTCCACTTT. Translation gives CASSQEPGTPLHF.

There are many counts of this clonotype. The chain is built from TRBV20-1 and TRBJ2-3; D call uncertain. V lost 3 bases, J lost 0 bases, and 7 bases lay in between. The CDR3 extends over 13 amino acids. In germline, CDR1 is DFQATT, CDR2 SNEGSKA (reference sequence). CDR3 coding DNA: TGCAGTGCTAGGTACCCTAGCACAGATACGCAGTATTTT. Translated: CSARYPSTDTQYF.

This clonotype has a count of ten or more. The chain couples TRBV24-1 to TRBJ2-2; D is unresolved. V lost 7 bases, J lost 0 bases, and 8 bases lay in between. The CDR3 contains 14 residues. Germline CDR1 is KGHDR and CDR2 is SFDVKD. This CDR3 is CATSRTANTGELFF. DNA for the CDR3: TGTGCCACCAGCCGGACGGCGAACACCGGGGAGCTGTTTTTT.

A word on this clonotype: A clone one base away is much larger, so this may be a read error. The V and J genes are TRBV7-2 and TRBJ2-7, with D unclear. The CDR3 runs to 12 residues. The germline gives CDR1 SGHTA, CDR2 FQGNSA. CDR3 DNA: TGTGTCAGCAGCACAACATCTTACGAGCAGTACTTC. Amino acid sequence: CVSSTTSYEQYF. Together with reference TRBV7-2 and TRBJ2-7, the CDR3 gives the full variable domain: GAGVSQSPSNKVTEKGKDVELRCDPISGHTALYWYRQSLGQGLEFLIYFQGNSAPDKSGLPSDRFSAERTGGSVSTLTIQRTQQEDSAVYLCVSSTTSYEQYFGPGTRLTVT.

This clonotype was recorded many times. This chain uses TRBV18 with TRBJ1-1; TRBD1 is a possible D gene (5 bases). The CDR3 contains 15 residues. Germline CDR1 reads KGHSH; CDR2 reads LQKENI. V lost 3 bases to trimming and J lost 4 bases, with 15 bases between them. The CDR3 DNA reads as TGTGCCAGCTCACCTCCGGGGGACTTGGGCACTGAAGCTTTCTTT. Its translation: CASSPPGDLGTEAFF.

Many counts were recorded for this clonotype. This chain links TRBV7-9 with TRBJ2-1; perhaps TRBD1 as D (6 bases). Trimming removed 0 bases from V and 9 bases from J, with 15 bases in between. CDR3 size: 15 residues. CDR1 is SEHNR, CDR2 FQNEAQ, per germline (reference sequence). Here the CDR3 reads CASSLATGPGGEQFF. The CDR3 DNA sequence: TGTGCCAGCAGCTTAGCGACAGGCCCCGGCGGTGAGCAGTTCTTC.

This clonotype has at least ten counts. This rearrangement joins TRBV11-2 to TRBJ1-1; TRBD1 matches at 7 bases. Losses at the gene ends were 3 bases for V and 4 bases for J; bases not matched to a gene: 5. This CDR3 spans 14 amino acids. CDR1 SGHAT and CDR2 FQNNGV come from the germline V gene. Here the CDR3 reads CASSLNRGGTEAFF. The CDR3 nucleotides read TGTGCCAGCAGCTTGAACAGGGGAGGCACTGAAGCTTTCTTT.

This clonotype appeared many times. This chain connects TRBV5-1 to TRBJ2-3; possibly TRBD1 for D (6 bases). The CDR3 loop spans 15 amino acids. Germline V gene lookup returns CDR1 SGHRS and CDR2 YFSETQ. Trimming pared 3 bases from V and 2 bases from J, leaving 13 bases between. The CDR3 sequence: CASSSGVWSTDTQYF. In DNA, the CDR3 is TGCGCCAGCAGCTCAGGGGTTTGGTCCACAGATACGCAGTATTTT.

This clonotype has a count of ten or more. The chain couples TRBV20-1 to TRBJ1-6; TRBD1 aligns across 10 bases. The CDR3 spans 14 residues. Trimming at V came to 6 bases and at J to 7 bases, leaving 6 bases not matched to a gene. The germline V gene has CDR1 DFQATT and CDR2 SNEGSKA (reference sequence). The CDR3, as DNA: TGCAGTGCGAGACAGGGGGCTGGGAATTCACCCCTCCACTTT. This codes for CSARQGAGNSPLHF.

This clonotype has just a few counts. The rearrangement links TRBV7-3 to TRBJ2-3; 8 nucleotides agree with TRBD2. With V trimmed by 5 bases and J by 4 bases, 17 bases remained unmatched. Per the germline V gene, CDR1 is SGHTA and CDR2 is FQGTGA. The CDR3 sequence is 18 residues long. CDR3 DNA: TGTGCCAGCAGCCAAGGCCTGGGCAGCGGGAGTGTCGCAGATACGCAGTATTTT. Protein product: CASSQGLGSGSVADTQYF.

The table lists this clonotype with many counts. The CDR3: CASRPGPDYEQYF. CDR3 in DNA: TGTGCCAGCAGACCGGGTCCGGACTACGAGCAGTACTTC. The J gene is TRBJ2-7, the V gene TRBV6-1; D call uncertain. The CDR3 covers 13 residues. V lost 6 bases and J 3 bases, leaving 12 bases between the germline ends. From germline, CDR1 is MNHNS and CDR2 SASEGT.

This clonotype was counted ten times or more. The chain uses TRBV20-1 and TRBJ2-7, with 16 bases lining up with TRBD2. CDR1 DFQATT and CDR2 SNEGSKA come from the germline V gene (reference sequence). CDR3 length equals 18 residues. V lost 4 bases to trimming and J lost 5 bases; unmatched junction nucleotides: 14. In nucleotides, the CDR3 is TGCAGTGCTATAGAACCGGGACTAGCGGGAGGGAACCCCCACGAGCAGTACTTC. Its protein is CSAIEPGLAGGNPHEQYF.

This clonotype has ten or more counts. The J gene is TRBJ2-7, the V gene TRBV6-2 or TRBV6-3; D remains unclear. CDR3 size: 11 residues. Trimming removed 2 bases from V and 6 bases from J, with 5 bases in between. CDR1 is MNHEY and CDR2 is SVGEGT in the germline V gene. The CDR3 spells CASSYLVEQYF. As DNA, the CDR3 is TGTGCCAGCAGTTACCTCGTCGAGCAGTACTTC.

In this sample, this clonotype turned up many times. The chain carries TRBV5-6 and TRBJ2-7, with D possibly being TRBD2 (5 bases). The germline gives CDR1 SGHDT, CDR2 YYEEEE. V was shortened by 2 bases and J by 6 bases, with 9 bases between the two germline ends. This CDR3 has 12 residues. CDR3: CASSFSGSEQYF. The CDR3 DNA reads as TGTGCCAGCAGCTTTTCGGGGAGCGAGCAGTACTTC.

This clonotype was observed at least ten times. The CDR3, as DNA: TGCGCCACCGCCCGGGGCGGGAACACTGAAGCTTTCTTT. The encoded protein is CATARGGNTEAFF. The chain employs TRBV10-1 and TRBJ1-1; a weak D match, TRBD1 (5 bases). Deletions cut 10 bases from V and 1 base from J, with 13 bases between. The CDR3 consists of 13 residues. CDR1 and CDR2 (germline): WNHNN, SYGVQD (reference sequence).

Only a few counts were recorded for this clonotype. The rearrangement links TRBV7-9 to TRBJ2-7; D is unclear. Deletions cut 3 bases from V and 7 bases from J, with 13 bases between. CDR1 and CDR2 from the germline V gene are SEHNR and FQNEAQ (reference sequence). The CDR3 totals 13 residues. In nucleotides, the CDR3 is TGTGCCAGCAGCTTGTCATGGATTCCGGAGCAGTACTTC. It is translated as CASSLSWIPEQYF.

In this sample, this clonotype turned up many times. The gene calls are TRBV5-1 and TRBJ1-1; D ambiguous. Germline V gene lookup returns CDR1 SGHRS and CDR2 YFSETQ. V was shortened by 4 bases and J by 1 base, with 11 bases between the two germline ends. There are 14 residues in the CDR3. CDR3 sequence: CASSPGRTNTEAFF. The CDR3 DNA reads TGCGCCAGCAGCCCCGGGAGGACGAACACTGAAGCTTTCTTT.

This clonotype was seen ten or more times. The chain joins TRBV6-2 or TRBV6-3 to TRBJ1-1; D is ambiguous. The length of the CDR3 is 13 residues. Germline V gene sequence: CDR1 MNHEY, CDR2 SVGEGT. V lost 7 bases, J lost 3 bases, and 12 bases lay in between. The CDR3 DNA reads as TGTGCCAGCACCCGAGGGCGAGACACTGAAGCTTTCTTT. Its translation is CASTRGRDTEAFF.

The chain combines TRBV12-3 or TRBV12-4 with TRBJ1-5, with a weak D call TRBD1 (5 bases). The CDR3 has 17 amino acids. The V end was cut by 4 bases, the J end by 2 bases, with 18 bases between. CDR3 sequence (DNA): TGTGCCAGCAGTTCCCCGGGGCGAGGACGAGGCAATCAGCCCCAGCATTTT. It codes for CASSSPGRGRGNQPQHF.

The V call is TRBV15, the J call TRBJ2-7; 9 bases are a match to TRBD2. The CDR3 covers 14 residues. The V and J ends lost 0 bases and 7 bases, in that order; junction bases with no gene match: 4. The germline gives CDR1 LNHNV, CDR2 YYDKDF (reference sequence). The CDR3 spells CATSRDSGSEEQYF. In nucleotides, the CDR3 is TGTGCCACCAGCAGAGATAGCGGGAGCGAAGAGCAGTACTTC. The complete variable domain, with remaining parts taken from reference TRBV15 and TRBJ2-7, reads DAMVIQNPRYQVTQFGKPVTLSCSQTLNHNVMYWYQQKSSQAPKLLFHYYDKDFNNEADTPDNFQSRRPNTSFCFLDIRSPGLGDTAMYLCATSRDSGSEEQYFGPGTRLTVT.

This sequence joins TRBV27 and TRBJ1-1; perhaps TRBD1 as D (5 bases). The CDR3 loop spans 14 amino acids. Trimming took 6 bases from V and 1 from J, leaving 12 bases between them. Looked up from germline, CDR1 is MNHEY and CDR2 is SMNVEV (reference sequence). CDR3 amino acids: CASSLQDSNTEAFF. Written as DNA, the CDR3 is TGTGCCAGCAGCTTACAGGACTCGAACACTGAAGCTTTCTTT.